Included here is one T cell receptor (beta chain) sequence, with context. This clonotype was seen repeatedly, ten times or more. Its antigen has not been determined. Within one base of it there is no much larger clone, and no base qualities were kept. Libraries were prepared through PCR. The sequencer was an Illumina HiSeq 2500. To normalize quantification of the TCRbeta repertoire, the TCR libraries were built with molecular barcoding that relied on unique molecular identifiers. The public reads were quality trimmed at Q25 with fastp and then assembled into clones with MiXCR by TCRdb, keeping productive beta chains. Identical CDR3 protein sequences are pooled into one entry, listed with their most common genes and DNA. This sample has hundreds of thousands of distinct CDR3 sequences in its table, and approximately 16% of those were observed once. The ten top clones hold about 1.1% of the sample. This sample was included in a study of T-cell reconstitution after alpha-beta-depleted transplantation in children (dated by TCRdb to 2016 to 2017). Regarding the complete study: Using TCR repertoire profiling, the study quantitatively followed how T-cell immune reconstitution unfolded in children after TCRalphabeta/CD19-depleted allogeneic hematopoietic cell transplantation.

Looking up the germline V gene yields CDR1 SGHTA and CDR2 FQGNSA. Trimming at the junction amounts to 3 bases on V and 3 bases on J, and the germline ends lie 17 bases apart. The CDR3 spans 16 residues, from the cysteine through the phenylalanine. Only CDR3 DNA remains: 48 bases, in frame from the first base. The origin of this receptor is a human donor who donated a stem cell graft to a child with acute myeloid leukemia. The chain was built from TRBV7-2 and TRBJ2-5; a tentative D match to TRBD2 spans 6 bases. The specimen comprised PBMCs from the stem cell graft donor, sampled from the stem cell graft. The base sequence is TGTGCCAGCAGCTTGGCTCTCGGAGGGAAAGAAGAGACCCAGTACTTC. Its product reads: CASSLALGGKEETQYF.